These 24 T cell receptor beta chains were sequenced from one sample in a study of blood T cell repertoires in COVID-19. TCRdb's table, derived via immunoSEQ multiplex PCR, lists solely in-frame clones and lacks some. The sample yields hundreds of thousands of clones, around 90% seen once. Sequencing input: peripheral blood. These receptors were collected from a man in his sixties or seventies with acute or convalescent COVID-19.

This chain links TRBV7-2 with TRBJ2-2; no definite D call. This CDR3 region has 14 residues. Deletions cut 2 bases from V and 1 base from J, with 5 bases between. The germline V gene encodes CDR1 SGHTA and CDR2 FQGNSA. The CDR3 region is CASSLFRNTGELFF. As DNA, the CDR3 is TGTGCCAGCAGCTTATTCCGGAACACCGGGGAGCTGTTTTTT. The variable domain in full, with the rest retrieved from reference TRBV7-2 and TRBJ2-2, is GAGVSQSPSNKVTEKGKDVELRCDPISGHTALYWYRQSLGQGLEFLIYFQGNSAPDKSGLPSDRFSAERTGGSVSTLTIQRTQQEDSAVYLCASSLFRNTGELFFGEGSRLTVL.

V is TRBV25-1 and J is TRBJ1-2, with unresolved D. Germline V lookup: CDR1 MGHDK, CDR2 SYGVNS. This CDR3 has 13 amino acids. V was pared by 4 bases and J by 8 bases, with 14 bases between. CDR3 loop: CASSANPSTGYTF. CDR3 DNA sequence: TGTGCCAGCAGTGCGAACCCCAGTACAGGCTACACCTTC.

The chain couples TRBV16 to TRBJ2-3; TRBD1 might be the D (6 bases). CDR1 is KGHSY and CDR2 is FQNENV in the germline V gene. Deletions cut 2 bases from V and 3 bases from J, with 12 bases between. This CDR3 is built from 15 residues. The DNA for the CDR3 is TGTGCCAGCAGCCAAGCCAGGGGAGCGACAGATACGCAGTATTTT. This encodes CASSQARGATDTQYF.

The chain links TRBV5-1 to TRBJ2-7, with TRBD1 matching 8 bases. Germline V gene sequence: CDR1 SGHRS, CDR2 YFSETQ. The CDR3 is 16 residues long. V gave up 5 bases and J gave up 2 bases; unmatched junction bases: 12. CDR3 nucleotides: TGCGCCAGCAGTTTCTCAGGGGGCGTAACCCCCTACGAGCAGTACTTC. Translated, it gives CASSFSGGVTPYEQYF.

The chain joins TRBV7-2 to TRBJ2-7; TRBD2 agrees at 12 bases. The CDR3 loop spans 15 amino acids. V was clipped by 6 bases and J by 5 bases; unmatched bases: 8. Per germline, CDR1 SGHTA and CDR2 FQGNSA. CDR3 nucleotide sequence: TGTGCCAGCAGAGCTAGCGGGGGGGGTCGACACGAGCAGTACTTC. This translates into CASRASGGGRHEQYF.

About this clone itself: One end of the junction varies from germline; a read error may be responsible. The V gene is TRBV9, the J gene TRBJ1-3; the match to TRBD1 covers 10 bases. Germline CDR1 is SGDLS and CDR2 is YYNGEE. This CDR3 comprises 12 residues. The CDR3 DNA reads TGTGCCAGCAGCGTCACGACAGGGGGCCCGAATTTT. The encoded protein is CASSVTTGGPNF.

This chain uses TRBV7-3 with TRBJ2-7, with 9 bases identical to TRBD1. The CDR3 is made up of 14 amino acids. With V trimmed by 5 bases and J by 0 bases, 2 bases remained unmatched. Germline V gene sequence: CDR1 SGHTA, CDR2 FQGTGA. CDR3: CASSLTGGSYEQYF. In nucleotides, the CDR3 is TGTGCCAGCAGCCTGACAGGGGGCTCCTACGAGCAGTACTTC.

This clone was seen just once. The V and J genes are TRBV7-6 and TRBJ2-3; 7 bases are a match to TRBD1. With 5 bases clipped from V and 7 bases from J, the junction kept 6 bases outside the gene matches. The CDR3 totals 13 residues. The germline CDR1 and CDR2 sequences are SGHVS and FNYEAQ. CDR3 residues: CASSGQGVYTQYF. DNA of the CDR3: TGTGCCAGCAGCGGTCAGGGGGTCTATACGCAGTATTTT.

The rearrangement joins TRBV7-9 to TRBJ2-7, with TRBD1 identical over 10 bases. V was pared by 1 base and J by 0 bases, with 9 bases of the junction left unmatched. From germline, CDR1 is SEHNR and CDR2 FQNEAQ (reference sequence). The CDR3 has 18 residues. The CDR3 reads CASSLVRGTGALSYEQYF. For the CDR3, the DNA is TGTGCCAGCAGCTTAGTTAGAGGGACAGGGGCGCTCTCCTACGAGCAGTACTTC. Full variable domain (remainder filled in from reference TRBV7-9 and TRBJ2-7): DTGVSQNPRHKITKRGQNVTFRCDPISEHNRLYWYRQTLGQGPEFLTYFQNEAQLEKSRLLSDRFSAERPKGSFSTLEIQRTEQGDSAMYLCASSLVRGTGALSYEQYFGPGTRLTVT.

This clone was seen more than once but under ten times. The chain uses TRBV5-1 and TRBJ2-1; D might be TRBD1 (7 bases). CDR1 and CDR2 from the germline V gene are SGHRS and YFSETQ. Trimming shortened V by 4 bases and J by 4 bases, and 18 bases separated the two germline ends. CDR3 length: 16 amino acids. The CDR3 spells CASSRPGGLEYNEQFF. CDR3 sequence (DNA): TGCGCCAGCAGCCGTCCAGGGGGACTGGAGTACAATGAGCAGTTCTTC.

Written as DNA, the CDR3 is TGCGCCAGCAGCCAATTCCAACAAGAGACCCAGTACTTC. It codes for CASSQFQQETQYF. This chain joins TRBV4-3 and TRBJ2-5; D not resolved. This CDR3 is built from 13 residues. CDR1 and CDR2 from the germline V gene are LGHNA and YSLEER. The ends were cut back, 2 bases at V and 2 bases at J, with 6 bases in the middle.

The chain couples TRBV3-1 (or the pseudogene TRBV3-2) to TRBJ2-5; TRBD1 matches 8 bases. The trim removed 3 bases at V and 2 bases at J, leaving 11 bases unmatched. The germline CDR1 and CDR2 sequences are LGHDT and YNNKEL (reference sequence). The CDR3 loop spans 17 amino acids. The CDR3 loop is CASSQGYRGSNQETQYF. DNA for the CDR3: TGTGCCAGCAGCCAGGGTTACAGGGGGTCTAATCAAGAGACCCAGTACTTC.

J is TRBJ2-7 and V is TRBV6-5; 7 bases are a match to TRBD1. The V gene's germline CDR1 is MNHEY and CDR2 SVGAGI. The J segment lost 0 bases and the V segment lost 2 bases, leaving 4 bases of the junction unmatched. This CDR3 spans 15 amino acids. CDR3 protein: CASSYGTASSYEQYF. The DNA for the CDR3 is TGTGCCAGCAGTTACGGGACAGCGAGCTCCTACGAGCAGTACTTC.

This sequence joins TRBV27 and TRBJ2-7; perhaps TRBD1 as D (6 bases). Trimming removed 1 base at V and 2 bases at J, with 12 bases between. CDR1 and CDR2 from the germline V gene are MNHEY and SMNVEV (reference sequence). CDR3 length equals 15 residues. DNA for the CDR3: TGTGCCAGCAGTTTATACGGGACACCCGCCTACGAGCAGTACTTC. Translation gives CASSLYGTPAYEQYF.

CDR3 loop: CASSQDLSDTQYF. The CDR3 DNA follows: TGCGCCAGCAGCCAAGACCTCTCAGATACGCAGTATTTT. The chain has TRBV4-3 and TRBJ2-3; D call uncertain. The V gene lost 0 bases and the J gene lost 4 bases, with 5 bases spanning the gap. CDR3 size: 13 residues. Germline CDR1 reads LGHNA; CDR2 reads YSLEER.

V gene TRBV21-1 combines with J gene TRBJ2-3; the table's D call TRBD2 went unverified against the DNA. TRBV21-1 is a pseudogene locus. This CDR3 has 16 amino acids. CDR3 nucleotides: TGTGCCAGCTGCTGGGGGGGAGGGCCCTTAATAGATACGCAGTATTTT. It encodes CASCWGGGPLIDTQYF.

The V gene is TRBV5-4, the J gene TRBJ2-2, with D perhaps TRBD2 (6 bases). This CDR3 contains 14 residues. Trimming left V 4 bases short and J 6 bases short, with 13 bases between. Germline CDR1 SGHNT, CDR2 YYREEE (reference sequence). In DNA form, the CDR3 reads TGTGCCAGCAGCGGAGCGGGTCCGGCCGGGGAGCTGTTTTTT. Translating gives CASSGAGPAGELFF.

This clone was observed once. The chain has TRBV28 and TRBJ2-7; D remains ambiguous. Germline CDR1 MDHEN, CDR2 SYDVKM. Trimming left V 3 bases short and J 3 bases short, with 9 bases between. CDR3 length: 13 residues. This CDR3 reads CASSFPPFYEQYF. In DNA, the CDR3 is TGTGCCAGCAGTTTCCCCCCTTTCTACGAGCAGTACTTC.

The genes are TRBV29-1 and TRBJ1-4; TRBD1 matches at 7 bases. The CDR3 spans 13 residues. The V segment lost 7 bases and the J segment 7 bases; nucleotides outside the gene matches: 9. Germline lookup yields CDR1 SQVTM and CDR2 ANQGSEA. The CDR3 region has the DNA TGCAGCGGTCGGGGGGGGGACAGTGAAAAACTGTTTTTT. Translated, it gives CSGRGGDSEKLFF.

The J gene is TRBJ1-6, the V gene TRBV3-1 (or the pseudogene TRBV3-2); no clear D gene. Germline V CDR1 and CDR2: LGHDT, YNNKEL (reference sequence). This CDR3 has 14 residues. V lost 1 base and J lost 4, with 5 bases in between. Here the CDR3 DNA reads TGTGCCAGCAGCCAAGGCGGGTATAATTCACCCCTCCACTTT. Protein product: CASSQGGYNSPLHF.

V usage is TRBV11-3 and J usage is TRBJ2-7; the match to TRBD2 covers 7 bases. This CDR3 spans 12 amino acids. Germline values: CDR1 SGHNT, CDR2 YENEEA. The trim removed 2 bases at V and 6 bases at J, leaving 1 base unmatched. CDR3: CASSLSGGEQYF. The CDR3 DNA follows: TGTGCCAGCAGCTTATCGGGGGGCGAGCAGTACTTC.

This sequence joins TRBV6-5 and TRBJ1-1; TRBD1 agrees at 8 bases. V lost 11 bases and J lost 0; bases outside the gene matches: 8. CDR1 and CDR2 (germline): MNHEY, SVGAGI. The CDR3 length is 14 residues. The CDR3 nucleotides read TGTGCCTTAAAGGACAGGGCGGTGAACACTGAAGCTTTCTTT. It is translated as CALKDRAVNTEAFF.

The chain couples TRBV11-3 to TRBJ2-3, with TRBD2 identical over 13 bases. Losses at the gene ends were 5 bases for V and 0 bases for J; bases not matched to a gene: 8. Germline V gene lookup returns CDR1 SGHNT and CDR2 YENEEA. The CDR3 is 18 residues long. This CDR3 reads CASSLGTSGATSTDTQYF. The DNA of the CDR3 is TGTGCCAGCAGCCTGGGGACTAGCGGGGCTACTAGCACAGATACGCAGTATTTT.

The J gene is TRBJ1-2, the V gene TRBV6-6; 9 nucleotides match TRBD1. CDR1 is MNHNY, CDR2 SVGAGI, per germline (reference sequence). The CDR3 has 13 residues. V gave up 6 bases and J gave up 4 bases; unmatched junction bases: 3. The CDR3 bases are TGTGCCAGCAGGCAACAGGGGGCCTATGGCTACACCTTC. Its translation is CASRQQGAYGYTF.